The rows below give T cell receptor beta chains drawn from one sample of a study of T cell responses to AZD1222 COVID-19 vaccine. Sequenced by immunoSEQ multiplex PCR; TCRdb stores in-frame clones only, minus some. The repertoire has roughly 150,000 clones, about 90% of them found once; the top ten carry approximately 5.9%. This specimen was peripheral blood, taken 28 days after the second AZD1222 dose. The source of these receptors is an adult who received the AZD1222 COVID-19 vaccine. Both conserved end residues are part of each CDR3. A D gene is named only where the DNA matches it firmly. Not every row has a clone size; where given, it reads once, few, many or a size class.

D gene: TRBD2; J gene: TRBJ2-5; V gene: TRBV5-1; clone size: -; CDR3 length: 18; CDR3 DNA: TGCGCCAGCAGCGTACCGGCTTTGCGGACTAGCGGGAGTGAGACCCAGTACTTC; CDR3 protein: CASSVPALRTSGSETQYF
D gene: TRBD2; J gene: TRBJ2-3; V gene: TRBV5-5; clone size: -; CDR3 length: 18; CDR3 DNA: TGTGCCAGCAGCACCGGGACTAGCGGGGGAGTTCGCACAGATACGCAGTATTTT; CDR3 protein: CASSTGTSGGVRTDTQYF
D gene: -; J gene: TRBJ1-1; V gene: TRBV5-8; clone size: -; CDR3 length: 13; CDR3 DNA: TGTGCCAGCAGCTTCTCGACGTCCACTGAAGCTTTCTTT; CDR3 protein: CASSFSTSTEAFF
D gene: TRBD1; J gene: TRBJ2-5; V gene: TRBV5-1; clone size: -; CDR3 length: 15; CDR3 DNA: TGCGCCAGCAGCTTTACGCAGGGGGTATCAGAGACCCAGTACTTC; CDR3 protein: CASSFTQGVSETQYF
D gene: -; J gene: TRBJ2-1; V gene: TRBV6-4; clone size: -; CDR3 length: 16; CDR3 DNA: TGTGCCAGCAGTGAAAGTCCCCTATCATCCTACAATGAGCAGTTCTTC; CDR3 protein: CASSESPLSSYNEQFF
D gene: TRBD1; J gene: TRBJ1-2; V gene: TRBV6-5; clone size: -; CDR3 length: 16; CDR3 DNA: TGTGCCAGCAGTTACTCCCAGGGGGGGGCGGGCTATGGCTACACCTTC; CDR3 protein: CASSYSQGGAGYGYTF
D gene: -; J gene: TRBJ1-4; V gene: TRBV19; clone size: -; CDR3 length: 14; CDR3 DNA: TGTGCCAGCAGCCCGAGGACAGTAAATGAAAAACTGTTTTTT; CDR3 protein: CASSPRTVNEKLFF
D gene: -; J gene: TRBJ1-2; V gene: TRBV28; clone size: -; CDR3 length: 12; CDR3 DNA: TGTGCCAGCAGGCAGGGACCCTATGGCTACACCTTC; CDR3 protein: CASRQGPYGYTF
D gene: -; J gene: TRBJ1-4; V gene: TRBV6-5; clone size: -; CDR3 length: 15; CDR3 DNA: TGTGCCAGCAGTCGTCGACGGGGTGCTAATGAAAAACTGTTTTTT; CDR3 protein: CASSRRRGANEKLFF
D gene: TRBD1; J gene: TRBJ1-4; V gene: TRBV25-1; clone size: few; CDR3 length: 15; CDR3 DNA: TGTGCCAGCAGTGACCTCCGACAGGGGTATGAAAAACTGTTTTTT; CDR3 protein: CASSDLRQGYEKLFF
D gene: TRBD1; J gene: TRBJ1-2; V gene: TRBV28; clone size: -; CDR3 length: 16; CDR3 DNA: TGTGCCAGCAGTCTATGGAATCGACAGGGAAGATATGGCTACACCTTC; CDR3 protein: CASSLWNRQGRYGYTF
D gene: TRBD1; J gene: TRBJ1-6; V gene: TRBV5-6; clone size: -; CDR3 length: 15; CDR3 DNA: TGTGCCAGCAGCTTGGCAAGGGGGCAAGGTTCACCCCTCCACTTT; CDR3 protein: CASSLARGQGSPLHF
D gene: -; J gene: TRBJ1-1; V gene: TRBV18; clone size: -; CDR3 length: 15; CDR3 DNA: TGTGCCAGCTCACATCGGGGGGCGCTGGGCACTGAAGCTTTCTTT; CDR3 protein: CASSHRGALGTEAFF
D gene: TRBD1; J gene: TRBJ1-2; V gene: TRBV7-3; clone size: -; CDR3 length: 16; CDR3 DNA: TGTGCCAGCAGCTTAAACAGGGGAGGTAGTTTGTACGGCTACACCTTC; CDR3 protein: CASSLNRGGSLYGYTF
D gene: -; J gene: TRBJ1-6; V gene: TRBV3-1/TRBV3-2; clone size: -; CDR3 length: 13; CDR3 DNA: TGTGCCAGCAGCCAAGGGGCGGATTCACCCCTCCACTTT; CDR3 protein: CASSQGADSPLHF
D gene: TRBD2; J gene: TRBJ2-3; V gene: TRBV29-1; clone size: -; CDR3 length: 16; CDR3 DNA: TGCAGCGTTGAAGATCAGCGGGGTGCTAGCACAGATACGCAGTATTTT; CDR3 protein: CSVEDQRGASTDTQYF
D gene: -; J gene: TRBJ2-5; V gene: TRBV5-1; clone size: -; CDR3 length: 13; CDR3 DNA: TGCGCCAGCAAATCCACCGCCCAAGAGACCCAGTACTTC; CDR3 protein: CASKSTAQETQYF
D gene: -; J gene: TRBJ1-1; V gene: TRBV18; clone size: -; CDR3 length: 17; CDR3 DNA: TGTGCCAGCTCACCTCTTGTCCTTTTCGGACGGCTATCGACGGCTTTCTTT; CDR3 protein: CASSPLVLFGRLSTAFF
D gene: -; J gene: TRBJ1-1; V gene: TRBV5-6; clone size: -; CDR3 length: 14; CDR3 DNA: TGTGCCAGCAGGCCTAAGGAGATCTACACTGAAGCTTTCTTT; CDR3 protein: CASRPKEIYTEAFF
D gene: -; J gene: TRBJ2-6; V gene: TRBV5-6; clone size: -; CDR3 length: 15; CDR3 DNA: TGTGCCAGCAGGCCCTCGGGCGCTGGGGCCAACGTCCTGACTTTC; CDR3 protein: CASRPSGAGANVLTF
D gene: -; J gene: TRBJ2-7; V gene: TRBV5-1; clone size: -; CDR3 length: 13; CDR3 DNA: TGCGCCAGCAGAGGTTCGGGAGACTACGAGCAGTACTTC; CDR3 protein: CASRGSGDYEQYF
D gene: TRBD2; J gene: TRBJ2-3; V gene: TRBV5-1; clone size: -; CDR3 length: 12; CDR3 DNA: TGCGCCAGCAGCGTAGCGGGAGGGACGCAGTATTTT; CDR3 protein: CASSVAGGTQYF
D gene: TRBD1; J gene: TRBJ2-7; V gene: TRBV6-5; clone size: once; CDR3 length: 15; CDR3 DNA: TGTGCCAGCAGGGACTCCGGGACAGGGGGTCACGAGCAGTACTTC; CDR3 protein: CASRDSGTGGHEQYF
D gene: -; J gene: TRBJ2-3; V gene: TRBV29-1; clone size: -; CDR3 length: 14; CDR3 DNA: TGCAGCGTTGGGGGAGGGGGCGGCGCAGATACGCAGTATTTT; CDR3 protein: CSVGGGGGADTQYF
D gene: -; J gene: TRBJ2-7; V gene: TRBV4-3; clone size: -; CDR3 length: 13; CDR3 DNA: TGCGCCAGCAGCCAACAGGGAGACTACGAGCAGTACTTC; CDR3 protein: CASSQQGDYEQYF
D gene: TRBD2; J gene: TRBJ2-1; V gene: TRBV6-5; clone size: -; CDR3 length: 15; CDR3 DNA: TGTGCCAGCAAACTAGCGGGAGACGTTGGCAATGAGCAGTTCTTC; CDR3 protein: CASKLAGDVGNEQFF
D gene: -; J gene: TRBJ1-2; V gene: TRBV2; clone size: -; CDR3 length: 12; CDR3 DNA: TGTGCCAGCAGGGAGGGAGTCTATGGCTACACCTTC; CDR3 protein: CASREGVYGYTF
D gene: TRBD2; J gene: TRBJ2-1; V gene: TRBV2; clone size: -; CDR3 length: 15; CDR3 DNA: TGTGCCAGCACCGAAGCGGGAGGGCCCTACAATGAGCAGTTCTTC; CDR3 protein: CASTEAGGPYNEQFF
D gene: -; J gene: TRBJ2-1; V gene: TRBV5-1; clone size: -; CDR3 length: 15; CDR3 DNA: TGCGCCAGCAGCTTCGACAGTGGCTCCTACAATGAGCAGTTCTTC; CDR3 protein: CASSFDSGSYNEQFF
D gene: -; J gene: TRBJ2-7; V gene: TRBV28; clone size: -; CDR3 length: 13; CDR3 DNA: TGTGCCAGCAGTTTGATGGCAGGGAGCGAGCAGTACTTC; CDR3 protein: CASSLMAGSEQYF
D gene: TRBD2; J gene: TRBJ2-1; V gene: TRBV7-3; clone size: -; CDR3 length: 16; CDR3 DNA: TGTGCCAGCAGCCAACAACCCGGGACTAGCTTCAATGAGCAGTTCTTC; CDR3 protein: CASSQQPGTSFNEQFF
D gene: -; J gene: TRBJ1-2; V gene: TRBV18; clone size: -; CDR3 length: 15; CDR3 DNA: TGTGCCAGCTCGTTCCTACAGTCTGACCGCTATGGCTACACCTTC; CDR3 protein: CASSFLQSDRYGYTF
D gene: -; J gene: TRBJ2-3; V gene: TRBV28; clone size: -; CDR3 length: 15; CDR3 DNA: TGTGCCAGCAGTTTATGGGGGGGGCCAGGAGATACGCAGTATTTT; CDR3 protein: CASSLWGGPGDTQYF
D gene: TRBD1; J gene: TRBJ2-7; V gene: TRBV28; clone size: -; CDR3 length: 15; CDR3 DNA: TGTGCCAGCAGTTTATTCCGGACAGGTCGGTACGAGCAGTACTTC; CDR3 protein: CASSLFRTGRYEQYF
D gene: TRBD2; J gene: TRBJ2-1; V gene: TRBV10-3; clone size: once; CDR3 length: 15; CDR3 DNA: TGTGCCATCAGTGATCGGACTAGCGGAATACATGAGCAGTTCTTC; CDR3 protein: CAISDRTSGIHEQFF
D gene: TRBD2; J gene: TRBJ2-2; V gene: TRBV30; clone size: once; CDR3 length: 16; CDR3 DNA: TGTGCCTGGGTTCTTTTAGGGAGGGAGAACACCGGGGAGCTGTTTTTT; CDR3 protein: CAWVLLGRENTGELFF
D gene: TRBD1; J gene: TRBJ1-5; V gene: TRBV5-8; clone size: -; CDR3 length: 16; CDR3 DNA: TGTGCCAGCAGCTTGAGGACAGGCGTAGGCAATCAGCCCCAGCATTTT; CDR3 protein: CASSLRTGVGNQPQHF
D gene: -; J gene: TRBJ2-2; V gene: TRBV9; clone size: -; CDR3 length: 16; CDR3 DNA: TGTGCCAGCAGCGGCCCACGTCCCCGGCTCGTGGAGGAGCTGTTTTTT; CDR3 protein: CASSGPRPRLVEELFF
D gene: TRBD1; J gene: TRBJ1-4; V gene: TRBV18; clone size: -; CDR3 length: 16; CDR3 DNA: TGTGCCAGCTCACCACAAAGGACAGGGGAGAGTGAAAAACTGTTTTTT; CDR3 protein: CASSPQRTGESEKLFF
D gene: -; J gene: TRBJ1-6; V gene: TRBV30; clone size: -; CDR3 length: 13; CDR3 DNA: TGTGCCTGGAGTGAACAGGGACGCTCACCCCTCCACTTT; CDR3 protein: CAWSEQGRSPLHF
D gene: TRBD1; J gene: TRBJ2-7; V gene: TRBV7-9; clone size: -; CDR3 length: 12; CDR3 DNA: TGTGCCAGCAGCTTAGTATCAGGGGGAAGGAACTTC; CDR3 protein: CASSLVSGGRNF
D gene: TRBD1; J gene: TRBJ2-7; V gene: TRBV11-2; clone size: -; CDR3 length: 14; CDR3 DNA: TGTGCCAGCAGCACCAGACAGGGGGCACACGAGCAGTACTTC; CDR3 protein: CASSTRQGAHEQYF
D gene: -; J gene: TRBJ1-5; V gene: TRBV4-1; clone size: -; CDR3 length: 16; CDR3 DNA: TGCGCCAGCAGCCAAGTATATGGTCAGGGGAATCAGCCCCAGCATTTT; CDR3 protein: CASSQVYGQGNQPQHF
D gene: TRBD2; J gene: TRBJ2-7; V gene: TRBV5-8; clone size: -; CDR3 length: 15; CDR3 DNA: TGTGCCAGCAGCTTTCAGCGGGGGAGGACCTACGAGCAGTACTTC; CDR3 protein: CASSFQRGRTYEQYF
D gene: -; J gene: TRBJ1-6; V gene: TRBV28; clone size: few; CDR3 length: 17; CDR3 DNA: TGTGCCAGCAGTTTATCTCCGGGACAACCAATTAATTCACCCCTCCACTTT; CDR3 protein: CASSLSPGQPINSPLHF
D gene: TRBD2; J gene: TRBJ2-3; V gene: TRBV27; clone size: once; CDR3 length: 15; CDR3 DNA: TGTGCCAGCAGTCTGCTAGCGGGAGGCACAGATACGCAGTATTTT; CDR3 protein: CASSLLAGGTDTQYF
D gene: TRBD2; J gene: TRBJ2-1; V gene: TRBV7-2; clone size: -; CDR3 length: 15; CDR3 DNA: TGTGCCAGCAGCCTTCGGACTAGCGCGATGGGTGAGCAGTTCTTC; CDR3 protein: CASSLRTSAMGEQFF
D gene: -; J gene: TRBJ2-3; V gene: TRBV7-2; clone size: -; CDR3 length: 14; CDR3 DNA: TGTGCCAGCAGCTCGACCGGGGGATCAGATACGCAGTATTTT; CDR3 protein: CASSSTGGSDTQYF
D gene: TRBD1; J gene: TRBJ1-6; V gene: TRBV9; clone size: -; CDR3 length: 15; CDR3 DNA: TGTGCCAGCAGCTCAAACAGGGGTGGCAATTCACCCCTCCACTTT; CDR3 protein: CASSSNRGGNSPLHF
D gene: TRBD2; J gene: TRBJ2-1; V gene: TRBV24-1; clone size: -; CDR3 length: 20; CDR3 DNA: TGTGCCACCAGTGACCCCGGGGGTAGCGGGAGGGCCCGGTCCGTCAATGAGCAGTTCTTC; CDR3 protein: CATSDPGGSGRARSVNEQFF
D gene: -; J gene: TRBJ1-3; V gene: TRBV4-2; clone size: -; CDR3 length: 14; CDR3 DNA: TGTGCCAGCAGCCAGGAGAGCTCTGGAAACACCATATATTTT; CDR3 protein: CASSQESSGNTIYF
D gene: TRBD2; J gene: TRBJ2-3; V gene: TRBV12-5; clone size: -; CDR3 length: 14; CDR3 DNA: TGTGCTAGTGCCATTCAGCGGGAGACAGATACGCAGTATTTT; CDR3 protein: CASAIQRETDTQYF
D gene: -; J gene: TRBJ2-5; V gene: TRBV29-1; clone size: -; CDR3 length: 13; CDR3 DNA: TGCAGCGTCGCTATTGACGGAGAAGAGACCCAGTACTTC; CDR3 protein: CSVAIDGEETQYF
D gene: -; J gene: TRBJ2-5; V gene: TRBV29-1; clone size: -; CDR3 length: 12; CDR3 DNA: TGCAGCGTCCACGACGTACAAGAGACCCAGTACTTC; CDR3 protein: CSVHDVQETQYF
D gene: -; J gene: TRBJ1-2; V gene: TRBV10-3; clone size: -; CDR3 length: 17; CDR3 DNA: TGTGCCATCAGTGAGCCCGCGCTGTCAGCGGTGGCCTATGGCTACACCTTC; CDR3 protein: CAISEPALSAVAYGYTF
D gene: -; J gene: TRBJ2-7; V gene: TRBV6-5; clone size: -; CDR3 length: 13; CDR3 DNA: TGTGCCAGCAGTTACCGTCACAATCACGAGCAGTACTTC; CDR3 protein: CASSYRHNHEQYF
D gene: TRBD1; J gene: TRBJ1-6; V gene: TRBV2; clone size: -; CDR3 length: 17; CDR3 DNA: TGTGCCAGCGGCCACCGGGACAGAAGCTCCTATAATTCACCCCTCCACTTT; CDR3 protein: CASGHRDRSSYNSPLHF
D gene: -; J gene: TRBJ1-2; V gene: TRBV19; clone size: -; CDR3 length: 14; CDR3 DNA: TGTGCCAGTAGCAAAACGTGGTCTGTGGATGGCTACACCTTC; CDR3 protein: CASSKTWSVDGYTF
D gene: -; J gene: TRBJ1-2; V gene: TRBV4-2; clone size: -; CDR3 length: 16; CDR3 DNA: TGTGCCAGCAGCCAAGTTTCAACAGTATTTAACTATGGCTACACCTTC; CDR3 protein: CASSQVSTVFNYGYTF
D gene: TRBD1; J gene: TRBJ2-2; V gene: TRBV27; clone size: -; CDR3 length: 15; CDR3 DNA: TGTGCCAGCCTAGCCGGGACAGCGAACACCGGGGAGCTGTTTTTT; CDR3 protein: CASLAGTANTGELFF